The clone carrying this T cell receptor beta chain was recorded many times. Its antigen is still unknown. Multiplex touch-down PCR with TRB-A/B primers amplified rearranged V-D-J TRB sequences. One entry per CDR3 protein results from TCRdb running MiXCR on the multiplex PCR reads. The table shows around 6,100 distinct CDR3 sequences, with 25% to 30% occurring only once. The template was genomic DNA from peripheral blood, not RNA. The data are from a study of T cell repertoires in aging, cancer and after chemotherapy. Study as a whole: Donor ages fell into six groups from 30 or younger up to 70 or older. Study outcomes and limitations: Compared with age-matched healthy donors, untreated hematological or solid cancer patients showed higher blood TCR clonality. Rebound thymic output was suggested by rising median generation probability during chemotherapy in each cancer cohort.

Looked up from germline, CDR1 is MNHEY and CDR2 is SVGAGI. This CDR3 spans 14 amino acids. J lost 7 bases, V lost 7 bases, and 8 bases had no gene match. The sample taken for sequencing was blood. The chain links TRBV6-5 to TRBJ2-2, with 8 nucleotides matching TRBD2. The receptor was isolated from a human donor with a blood cancer. The donor label of this sample is uncertain. The chain's CDR3 is CASNQAGGGGELFF. The CDR3 region has the DNA TGTGCCAGCAATCAGGCGGGGGGAGGCGGGGAGCTGTTTTTT.